Below, 11 T cell receptor beta chains from the same sample are listed, as sequenced in a study of CD8 T cells in Susac syndrome. The RNA input was roughly 0.45 to 1 ug, and it was reverse transcribed with random hexamers. TCRdb fed the immunoSEQ multiplex PCR reads into MiXCR, producing one record per CDR3 protein. The profile shows fewer than 200,000 distinct CDR3 sequences, approximately 93% of them singletons. What was sequenced was CD4+ T cells from PBMCs. The receptor set was obtained from a human donor in good health.

The rearrangement links TRBV19 to TRBJ1-2; 7 bases match TRBD1. Germline assignment: CDR1 LNHDA and CDR2 SQIVND (reference sequence). The CDR3 loop spans 13 amino acids. Trimming took 6 bases from V and 6 from J; bases not matched to a gene: 7. The CDR3: CASRAQGRDGYTF. The DNA for the CDR3 is TGTGCCAGTAGGGCACAGGGGCGAGATGGCTACACCTTC.

The rearrangement links TRBV19 to TRBJ2-6; TRBD1 aligns across 9 bases. Looked up from germline, CDR1 is LNHDA and CDR2 is SQIVND (reference sequence). Losses at the gene ends were 4 bases for V and 9 bases for J; bases not matched to a gene: 4. The CDR3 sequence is 14 residues long. The CDR3 region is CASSRQGVVNVLTF. The CDR3 DNA reads as TGTGCCAGTAGTAGACAGGGGGTCGTCAACGTCCTGACTTTC.

V gene TRBV10-3 combines with J gene TRBJ2-1; a weak D match, TRBD1 (6 bases). Trimming shortened V by 4 bases and J by 2 bases, and 9 bases separated the two germline ends. The CDR3 runs 14 residues. The germline gives CDR1 ENHRY, CDR2 SYGVKD. The DNA for the CDR3 is TGTGCCATCAGTGGGACAGACCCCTACAATGAGCAGTTCTTC. As protein: CAISGTDPYNEQFF.

This chain links TRBV27 with TRBJ1-1; 9 bases match TRBD1. This CDR3 has 15 amino acids. The germline V gene encodes CDR1 MNHEY and CDR2 SMNVEV (reference sequence). V gave up 0 bases and J gave up 4 bases; unmatched junction bases: 3. The CDR3 reads CASSLSGTGLTEAFF. As DNA, the CDR3 is TGTGCCAGCAGTTTATCCGGGACAGGGCTCACTGAAGCTTTCTTT.

The chain employs TRBV15 and TRBJ2-3, with TRBD2 matching over 10 bases. The CDR3 is 19 residues long. Germline CDR1 and CDR2: LNHNV and YYDKDF (reference sequence). After removal of 0 bases from V and 3 bases from J, the junction contained 12 bases not matched to a gene. CDR3 bases: TGTGCCACCAGCAGAGATCGAAGGCTAGCGGGGGCCGGGACAGATACGCAGTATTTT. Translated: CATSRDRRLAGAGTDTQYF.

The chain couples TRBV7-9 to TRBJ1-5, with TRBD1 matching over 7 bases. V trimming: 5 bases; J trimming: 4 bases; junction bases outside the gene matches: 8. Germline values: CDR1 SEHNR, CDR2 FQNEAQ (reference sequence). The CDR3 covers 15 residues. CDR3 DNA: TGTGCCAGCAGCCCAGGACCAGGGGGAAATCAGCCCCAGCATTTT. As protein: CASSPGPGGNQPQHF.

The chain joins TRBV7-9 to TRBJ2-7, with 11 bases lining up with TRBD2. The V segment lost 5 bases and the J segment 6 bases; nucleotides outside the gene matches: 12. Germline lookup yields CDR1 SEHNR and CDR2 FQNEAQ (reference sequence). The CDR3 loop spans 16 amino acids. The CDR3, as DNA: TGTGCCAGCAGCCCCACCGGGCCTAGCGGGGGGATCGAGCAGTACTTC. Translated, it gives CASSPTGPSGGIEQYF.

The chain is built from TRBV28 and TRBJ1-1; D gene unclear. The length of the CDR3 is 13 residues. Trimming took 3 bases from V and 4 from J, leaving 9 bases between them. Germline CDR1 MDHEN, CDR2 SYDVKM. The chain's CDR3 is CASSFGIGTEAFF. The DNA for the CDR3 is TGTGCCAGCAGTTTTGGGATAGGCACTGAAGCTTTCTTT.

The chain couples TRBV20-1 to TRBJ2-7; D is uncertain. The CDR3 totals 11 residues. Germline CDR1 and CDR2: DFQATT and SNEGSKA (reference sequence). Trimming removed 6 bases at V and 2 bases at J, with 8 bases between. CDR3 coding DNA: TGCAGTGCCTTGGGCCCCTACGAGCAGTACTTC. Translated, it gives CSALGPYEQYF.

The chain carries TRBV19 and TRBJ2-3; tentative D call: TRBD1 (5 bases). CDR3 size: 15 residues. The germline V gene encodes CDR1 LNHDA and CDR2 SQIVND (reference sequence). The V gene lost 3 bases and the J gene lost 2 bases, with 12 bases spanning the gap. The CDR3 loop is CASSIADSSTDTQYF. CDR3 coding DNA: TGTGCCAGTAGTATCGCCGACAGTTCCACAGATACGCAGTATTTT.

This sequence joins TRBV7-9 and TRBJ1-2; D is perhaps TRBD1 (6 bases). V was shortened by 3 bases and J by 4 bases, with 18 bases between the two germline ends. The CDR3 has 16 residues. Germline V lookup: CDR1 SEHNR, CDR2 FQNEAQ (reference sequence). CDR3 sequence reads: CASSFEGVRVGYGYTF. CDR3 sequence (DNA): TGTGCCAGCAGCTTCGAGGGGGTCAGGGTGGGCTATGGCTACACCTTC.